Below, 3 T cell receptor beta chains from the same sample are listed, as sequenced in a study of Tregs in tolerant kidney transplant recipients. Profiling relied on immunoSEQ multiplex PCR, and the TCRdb table lists in-frame clones only, not all of them. The data show around 77,000 clones, approximately 98% seen once. This sample comprised CD4+ T cells from blood, obtained before the transplant. Every receptor here comes from a human donor who received a combined kidney and bone marrow transplant.

V is TRBV11-2 and J is TRBJ2-5; 8 bases map to TRBD2. From germline, CDR1 is SGHAT and CDR2 FQNNGV. V dropped 3 bases and J dropped 3; count of bases not matched to a gene: 3. This CDR3 is 14 amino acids long. The DNA of the CDR3 is TGTGCCAGCAGCTTCCCGGGGGGGGAAGAGACCCAGTACTTC. Its translation: CASSFPGGEETQYF.

V gene TRBV9 combines with J gene TRBJ1-3; tentatively, D is TRBD1 (5 bases). Germline CDR1 reads SGDLS; CDR2 reads YYNGEE. The CDR3 consists of 16 residues. V dropped 4 bases and J dropped 0 bases, with 14 bases sitting between them. Here the CDR3 DNA reads TGTGCCAGCAGCCCCGTGACAGCTTTCTCTGGAAACACCATATATTTT. It translates to CASSPVTAFSGNTIYF.

The chain carries TRBV30 and TRBJ2-2; D is uncertain. The CDR3 consists of 14 residues. V lost 1 base and J lost 4, with 10 bases in between. Looked up from germline, CDR1 is GTSNPN and CDR2 is SVGIG (reference sequence). The CDR3 is CAWSGLFGTGELFF. CDR3 DNA: TGTGCCTGGAGTGGACTGTTTGGCACCGGGGAGCTGTTTTTT.